The 20 T cell receptor beta chains below all came from one sample that was sequenced in a study of technical replicates of blood from four donors. This table comes from immunoSEQ multiplex PCR, and its TCRdb copy is limited to in-frame clones, with some not included. The sample lists some 60,000 clones, around 87% occurring once. The sequencing input was PBMCs. Receptor source: a human donor in good health. Some clones in this sample may be carry-over from other donors' samples.

This clone is judged medium-sized (0.01 to 0.1%). The CDR3 bases are TGTGCCAGCAGCCCGCGGGTAGCGGGAGGGGTTAGGGAGACCCAGTACTTC. Protein: CASSPRVAGGVRETQYF. V usage is TRBV7-3 and J usage is TRBJ2-5; 11 bases align to TRBD2. This CDR3 comprises 17 residues. Germline loops: CDR1 SGHTA, CDR2 FQGTGA. With 5 bases clipped from V and 5 bases from J, the junction kept 13 bases outside the gene matches.

This chain uses TRBV7-2 with TRBJ2-1; 11 bases are shared with TRBD2. CDR1 is SGHTA and CDR2 is FQGNSA in the germline V gene. V gave up 6 bases and J gave up 7 bases; unmatched junction bases: 5. This CDR3 is built from 14 residues. CDR3 sequence reads: CASRRLAGRNEQFF. The CDR3 region has the DNA TGTGCCAGCAGGCGACTAGCGGGGAGAAATGAGCAGTTCTTC.

The count of this clone is one. The J gene is TRBJ1-1, the V gene TRBV7-8; no definite D call. The V gene lost 6 bases and the J gene lost 1 base, with 12 bases spanning the gap. Looked up from germline, CDR1 is SGHVS and CDR2 is FQNEAQ. The CDR3 sequence is 14 residues long. This CDR3 is CASREQVGNTEAFF. The CDR3 nucleotides read TGTGCCAGCAGAGAGCAGGTCGGGAACACTGAAGCTTTCTTT.

The gene calls are TRBV4-3 and TRBJ2-2; the D is unclear. The ends were cut back, 0 bases at V and 6 bases at J, with 8 bases in the middle. The CDR3 has 14 amino acids. The germline V gene encodes CDR1 LGHNA and CDR2 YSLEER. CDR3 DNA sequence: TGCGCCAGCAGCCAAGATATGAGCCCCGGGGAGCTGTTTTTT. It encodes CASSQDMSPGELFF.

The gene calls are TRBV18 and TRBJ2-3; D perhaps matches TRBD1 (6 bases). The CDR3 is made up of 15 amino acids. The V end was cut by 5 bases, the J end by 7 bases, with 19 bases between. Germline V gene data show CDR1 as KGHSH and CDR2 as LQKENI. The CDR3: CASSSDRGSSYTQYF. CDR3 in DNA: TGTGCCAGCTCATCGGATAGGGGGAGTTCATATACGCAGTATTTT.

The chain is built from TRBV12-5 and TRBJ1-5; no clear D gene. Trimming shortened V by 0 bases and J by 4 bases, and 4 bases separated the two germline ends. CDR1 LGHNT and CDR2 FRNRAP come from the germline V gene. The CDR3 is 13 residues long. CDR3 in amino acids: CASGLVLNQPQHF. Here the CDR3 DNA reads TGTGCTAGTGGTTTGGTCCTAAATCAGCCCCAGCATTTT.

This chain uses TRBV7-2 with TRBJ2-1; no firm D call. Trimming removed 4 bases from V and 5 bases from J, with 6 bases in between. The CDR3 is 12 amino acids. Germline assignment: CDR1 SGHTA and CDR2 FQGNSA. CDR3 DNA: TGTGCCAGCAGCTATTTCAACAATGAGCAGTTCTTC. It codes for CASSYFNNEQFF.

In its sample, this clone was seen a few times. J is TRBJ2-2 and V is TRBV29-1, with D perhaps TRBD1 (5 bases). Looked up from germline, CDR1 is SQVTM and CDR2 is ANQGSEA. This CDR3 is built from 11 residues. V lost 7 bases to trimming and J lost 13 bases, with 16 bases between them. The CDR3 bases are TGCAGCGCTGTGACAGACCGTGGGCTGTTTTTT. This sequence encodes CSAVTDRGLFF.

V gene TRBV4-3 combines with J gene TRBJ1-1; 11 bases are a match to TRBD1. V dropped 2 bases and J dropped 6; count of bases not matched to a gene: 8. The V gene's germline CDR1 is LGHNA and CDR2 YSLEER. The CDR3 length is 16 residues. The CDR3 nucleotides read TGCGCCAGCAGCCAACCGAGGACAGGGGGCATGGCTGAAGCTTTCTTT. This codes for CASSQPRTGGMAEAFF.

The chain links TRBV5-1 to TRBJ2-7, with D perhaps matching TRBD1 (7 bases). In germline, CDR1 is SGHRS, CDR2 YFSETQ. V dropped 4 bases and J dropped 0 bases, with 11 bases sitting between them. The CDR3 runs 14 residues. The CDR3 protein is CASSAGQPSYEQYF. The CDR3 DNA reads TGCGCCAGCAGCGCGGGACAGCCCTCCTACGAGCAGTACTTC.

The chain is built from TRBV6-1 and TRBJ2-3, with D possibly matching TRBD2 (6 bases). This CDR3 has 14 residues. The germline V gene encodes CDR1 MNHNS and CDR2 SASEGT. Trimming left V 6 bases short and J 2 bases short, with 12 bases between. CDR3 region: CASRSGPPTDTQYF. DNA for the CDR3: TGTGCCAGCAGGAGCGGGCCACCCACAGATACGCAGTATTTT.

The J gene is TRBJ2-2, the V gene TRBV9; D not certain. The CDR3 consists of 12 residues. Germline V lookup: CDR1 SGDLS, CDR2 YYNGEE. Trimming stripped 0 bases from V and 6 bases from J, with 3 bases between. CDR3 sequence reads: CASSVAAGELFF. CDR3 bases: TGTGCCAGCAGCGTAGCGGCCGGGGAGCTGTTTTTT.

The genes are TRBV4-2 and TRBJ2-3, with 8 bases fitting TRBD2. The CDR3 has 15 residues. Germline CDR1 LGHNA, CDR2 YNFKEQ. The V gene end was trimmed by 4 bases and the J gene end by 5 bases; junction bases not matched to a gene: 8. This CDR3 is CASSPAGTRVDTQYF. The CDR3 nucleotides read TGTGCCAGCAGCCCAGCCGGGACTAGAGTAGATACGCAGTATTTT.

J is TRBJ2-5 and V is TRBV4-2; TRBD2 is a possible D gene (6 bases). The CDR3 has 15 amino acids. Looked up from germline, CDR1 is LGHNA and CDR2 is YNFKEQ. V lost 1 base and J lost 3, with 12 bases in between. CDR3 in amino acids: CASSQAREDKETQYF. The CDR3 DNA is TGTGCCAGCAGCCAAGCAAGGGAGGACAAAGAGACCCAGTACTTC.

V is TRBV28 and J is TRBJ1-5; D possibly corresponds to TRBD1 (5 bases). Germline loops: CDR1 MDHEN, CDR2 SYDVKM. With 7 bases removed from V and 5 bases from J, the gap between germline ends came to 9 bases. The CDR3 has 12 amino acids. This chain's CDR3 is CASNTGDQPQHF. The CDR3 bases are TGTGCCAGCAATACGGGGGATCAGCCCCAGCATTTT.

V is TRBV30 and J is TRBJ2-7, with 7 bases that match TRBD2. The V and J ends lost 3 bases and 1 base, in that order; junction bases with no gene match: 0. CDR1 and CDR2 from the germline V gene are GTSNPN and SVGIG (reference sequence). There are 12 residues in the CDR3. The CDR3 DNA reads as TGTGCCTGGAGAGCGGGATCCTACGAGCAGTACTTC. It encodes CAWRAGSYEQYF.

Here the CDR3 reads CASSLDMGQGSPLHF. The CDR3, as DNA: TGTGCCAGCAGCTTGGACATGGGGCAGGGTTCACCCCTCCACTTT. The chain links TRBV7-9 to TRBJ1-6, with a tentative D call TRBD1 (5 bases). Germline V gene sequence: CDR1 SEHNR, CDR2 FQNEAQ (reference sequence). Trimming cost V 3 bases and J 9 bases, with 15 bases left between them. The CDR3 contains 15 residues. Complete variable domain (other parts from reference TRBV7-9 and TRBJ1-6): DTGVSQNPRHKITKRGQNVTFRCDPISEHNRLYWYRQTLGQGPEFLTYFQNEAQLEKSRLLSDRFSAERPKGSFSTLEIQRTEQGDSAMYLCASSLDMGQGSPLHFGNGTRLTVT.

This chain connects TRBV5-1 to TRBJ2-1; D ambiguous. V was pared by 7 bases and J by 0 bases, with 8 bases between. CDR1 is SGHRS, CDR2 YFSETQ, per germline. This CDR3 region has 13 residues. CDR3 sequence: CASSLSSYNEQFF. The DNA of the CDR3 is TGCGCCAGCTCCCTTTCCTCCTACAATGAGCAGTTCTTC.

The rearrangement links TRBV7-8 to TRBJ1-6; 10 bases match TRBD1. CDR1 is SGHVS and CDR2 is FQNEAQ in the germline V gene. V was clipped by 5 bases and J by 4 bases; unmatched bases: 14. The CDR3 spans 19 residues. The CDR3 bases are TGTGCCAGCAGCCGCACGGGAATGGGGACAGGGGTTTATAATTCACCCCTCCACTTT. This gives the protein CASSRTGMGTGVYNSPLHF.

A single count supports this clone. The chain couples TRBV19 to TRBJ2-1; 8 nucleotides line up with TRBD2. The CDR3 is made up of 14 amino acids. After removal of 7 bases from V and 9 bases from J, the junction contained 11 bases not matched to a gene. Germline assignment: CDR1 LNHDA and CDR2 SQIVND (reference sequence). CDR3 amino acids: CASIGQGLAGEQFF. The CDR3 bases are TGTGCCAGTATTGGACAAGGACTAGCAGGTGAGCAGTTCTTC.